These 28 T cell receptor beta chains were all obtained from the same sample, sequenced in a study of blood T cell repertoires in COVID-19. Measured with immunoSEQ multiplex PCR; TCRdb has only the in-frame clones, and not every one. The sample holds tens of thousands of clones, about 87% seen once. The sample taken for sequencing was peripheral blood. The receptor source for this set is a human donor with active COVID-19. The donor label of this sample is uncertain.

V gene TRBV6-5 combines with J gene TRBJ1-5; maybe TRBD1 (5 bases). V lost 6 bases to trimming and J lost 0 bases, with 12 bases between them. Germline V gene sequence: CDR1 MNHEY, CDR2 SVGAGI. The CDR3 runs to 15 residues. CDR3 DNA sequence: TGTGCCAGCAGGGGGCCGGTATATAGCAATCAGCCCCAGCATTTT. Translating gives CASRGPVYSNQPQHF.

The V and J genes are TRBV7-9 and TRBJ1-3; the D is unclear. This CDR3 spans 13 amino acids. Per germline, CDR1 SEHNR and CDR2 FQNEAQ (reference sequence). V lost 5 bases, J lost 4 bases, and 9 bases lay in between. The CDR3 DNA sequence: TGTGCCAGCAGCCCTACAGCCGGAAACACCATATATTTT. It codes for CASSPTAGNTIYF.

The chain carries TRBV2 and TRBJ2-7; 11 bases match TRBD2. Germline-derived CDR1 and CDR2 are SNHLY and FYNNEI. J gave up 13 bases and V 7 bases, and 15 bases lay outside the gene matches. The CDR3 sequence is 14 residues long. The CDR3 sequence: CASTRQYSGGGRYF. The CDR3 region has the DNA TGTGCCAGCACCAGACAGTATAGCGGGGGGGGCCGTTACTTC.

The rearrangement joins TRBV9 to TRBJ2-1, with no clear D. Germline V gene lookup returns CDR1 SGDLS and CDR2 YYNGEE. This CDR3 has 11 amino acids. Trimming stripped 6 bases from V and 5 bases from J, with 6 bases between. The CDR3, as DNA: TGTGCCAGCACACGGGACAATGAGCAGTTCTTC. It translates to CASTRDNEQFF.

The chain combines TRBV28 with TRBJ2-5, with 9 bases identical to TRBD1. V lost 7 bases to trimming and J lost 4 bases; unmatched junction nucleotides: 7. Germline V lookup: CDR1 MDHEN, CDR2 SYDVKM. CDR3 length: 14 residues. CDR3 sequence (DNA): TGTGCCAGCATGCGGGACAGGGAGGGAGAGACCCAGTACTTC. It translates to CASMRDREGETQYF.

V gene TRBV5-4 combines with J gene TRBJ2-7; the D is unclear. V lost 2 bases and J lost 2, with 11 bases in between. The germline gives CDR1 SGHNT, CDR2 YYREEE (reference sequence). CDR3 length: 14 amino acids. CDR3 in DNA: TGTGCCAGCAGCTTACGGGTGACCCCCTACGAGCAGTACTTC. It translates to CASSLRVTPYEQYF.

The chain is built from TRBV5-4 and TRBJ2-7, with 12 bases matching TRBD2. This CDR3 has 16 residues. Unmatched junction bases numbered 6, after V lost 5 bases and J lost 0 bases. CDR1 SGHNT and CDR2 YYREEE come from the germline V gene (reference sequence). Here the CDR3 DNA reads TGTGCCAGCAGACGGACTAGCGGGGAATCCTCCTACGAGCAGTACTTC. It is translated as CASRRTSGESSYEQYF.

The genes are TRBV4-2 and TRBJ1-4; maybe TRBD1 (5 bases). The ends were cut back, 4 bases at V and 4 bases at J, with 10 bases in the middle. Germline CDR1 is LGHNA and CDR2 is YNFKEQ. The CDR3 is 14 residues long. The CDR3 here is CASSPGGNNEKLFF. In DNA form, the CDR3 reads TGTGCCAGCAGCCCCGGGGGGAATAATGAAAAACTGTTTTTT.

This clone was recorded only once. The chain recombines TRBV9 with TRBJ2-6; tentative D call: TRBD2 (5 bases). Trimming took 4 bases from V and 3 from J, leaving 14 bases between them. The CDR3 consists of 16 residues. Germline CDR1 is SGDLS and CDR2 is YYNGEE. In nucleotides, the CDR3 is TGTGCCAGCAGCTTGAGGGCTGGCGGTGGGGCCAACGTCCTGACTTTC. Its protein is CASSLRAGGGANVLTF. Together with reference TRBV9 and TRBJ2-6, the CDR3 gives the full variable domain: DSGVTQTPKHLITATGQRVTLRCSPRSGDLSVYWYQQSLDQGLQFLIQYYNGEERAKGNILERFSAQQFPDLHSELNLSSLELGDSALYFCASSLRAGGGANVLTFGAGSRLTVL.

The V and J genes are TRBV3-1 (or the pseudogene TRBV3-2) and TRBJ1-6; a possible D gene is TRBD1 (5 bases). This CDR3 contains 16 residues. The V end lost 0 bases, the J end lost 9 bases, and 15 bases lay between the germline ends. Germline lookup yields CDR1 LGHDT and CDR2 YNNKEL (reference sequence). As DNA, the CDR3 is TGTGCCAGCAGCCAAGATCGCGGTGGGGGGGGTTCACCCCTCCACTTT. Amino acid sequence: CASSQDRGGGGSPLHF.

In this sample, this clone turned up a few times. The sample holds other DNA sequences that translate to the same CDR3. The gene calls are TRBV27 and TRBJ1-6; 7 positions match TRBD1. V lost 1 base and J lost 10; bases outside the gene matches: 7. The CDR3 spans 15 residues. The germline CDR1 and CDR2 sequences are MNHEY and SMNVEV (reference sequence). CDR3 DNA sequence: TGTGCCAGCAGTTTATTTGGGACAGAGGTATCACCCCTCCACTTT. Its protein product is CASSLFGTEVSPLHF.

J is TRBJ2-2 and V is TRBV5-4; D perhaps matches TRBD1 (5 bases). The CDR3 totals 15 residues. V was shortened by 0 bases and J by 3 bases, with 9 bases between the two germline ends. CDR1 SGHNT and CDR2 YYREEE come from the germline V gene (reference sequence). CDR3 sequence reads: CASSLEGVDTGELFF. In nucleotides, the CDR3 is TGTGCCAGCAGCTTGGAAGGGGTAGACACCGGGGAGCTGTTTTTT.

This sequence joins TRBV14 and TRBJ2-7, with unresolved D. Between the trimmed V and J ends, which lost 4 bases and 4 bases, there was a span of 8 bases. This CDR3 has 12 residues. Germline V CDR1 and CDR2: SGHDN, FVKESK. CDR3 region: CASSPHSYEQYF. The CDR3 DNA sequence: TGTGCCAGCAGCCCGCACAGTTACGAGCAGTACTTC.

The chain joins TRBV21-1 to TRBJ1-3. TRBV21-1 is shown as a pseudogene. This CDR3 region has 16 residues. CDR3 sequence: CASSAGRRDSGNTIYF. The CDR3, as DNA: TGTGCCAGCAGCGCTGGGAGACGGGACTCTGGAAACACCATATATTTT.

The rearrangement links TRBV29-1 to TRBJ2-5, with D possibly matching TRBD2 (6 bases). Trimming left V 4 bases short and J 5 bases short, with 11 bases between. The CDR3 consists of 12 residues. Per the germline V gene, CDR1 is SQVTM and CDR2 is ANQGSEA. The CDR3, as DNA: TGCAGCGTTGGGGCGAGCGGGGAGACCCAGTACTTC. Its protein is CSVGASGETQYF. Complete variable domain (other parts from reference TRBV29-1 and TRBJ2-5): SAVISQKPSRDICQRGTSLTIQCQVDSQVTMMFWYRQQPGQSLTLIATANQGSEATYESGFVIDKFPISRPNLTFSTLTVSNMSPEDSSIYLCSVGASGETQYFGPGTRLLVL.

The sample holds a few counts of this clone. The rearrangement joins TRBV24-1 to TRBJ2-2; maybe TRBD1 (5 bases). CDR3 length: 16 amino acids. Trimming took off 3 bases at V and 0 bases at J, with 10 bases between the two ends. Germline loops: CDR1 KGHDR, CDR2 SFDVKD. CDR3 DNA: TGTGCCACCAGTGATGCTGACAGAACGAACACCGGGGAGCTGTTTTTT. It codes for CATSDADRTNTGELFF.

Remarks on this clone: A read error may account for a junction end that differs from germline. This chain joins TRBV25-1 and TRBJ2-7, with 9 bases that match TRBD2. From germline, CDR1 is MGHDK and CDR2 SYGVNS. CDR3 length: 15 amino acids. The CDR3 sequence is CASTHTGTSSSEQYF. In nucleotides, the CDR3 is TGTGCCAGCACCCACACCGGGACTAGCTCCTCCGAGCAGTACTTC.

V gene TRBV20-1 combines with J gene TRBJ1-2, with no clear D. Germline lookup yields CDR1 DFQATT and CDR2 SNEGSKA (reference sequence). The CDR3 is made up of 10 amino acids. The V end lost 6 bases, the J end lost 1 base, and 3 bases lay between the germline ends. The CDR3 spells CSAYNYGYTF. The CDR3 DNA is TGCAGTGCCTATAACTATGGCTACACCTTC.

The V call is TRBV28, the J call TRBJ1-1, with D perhaps matching TRBD1 (5 bases). The CDR3 contains 14 residues. In germline, CDR1 is MDHEN, CDR2 SYDVKM. V gave up 11 bases and J gave up 5 bases, with 21 bases separating them. The CDR3 region has the DNA TGTGCCGTCCTTCCGGGAGGGGAGTTGACTGAAGCTTTCTTT. Protein: CAVLPGGELTEAFF.

The chain is built from TRBV15 and TRBJ1-1; D is possibly TRBD1 (5 bases). Germline V gene sequence: CDR1 LNHNV, CDR2 YYDKDF (reference sequence). The CDR3 is made up of 15 amino acids. Trimming stripped 0 bases from V and 3 bases from J, with 11 bases between. CDR3 DNA sequence: TGTGCCACCAGCAGAGATAGGGGATACGACACTGAAGCTTTCTTT. Amino acids: CATSRDRGYDTEAFF.

This chain connects TRBV7-2 to TRBJ2-7; 7 bases agree with TRBD1. Germline values: CDR1 SGHTA, CDR2 FQGNSA. J gave up 0 bases and V 5 bases, and 10 bases lay outside the gene matches. This CDR3 region has 16 residues. CDR3 coding DNA: TGTGCCAGCAGCCCCCGGACAGGCAGGAGCTCCTACGAGCAGTACTTC. As protein: CASSPRTGRSSYEQYF. The entire variable domain, with the rest obtained from reference TRBV7-2 and TRBJ2-7, is as follows: GAGVSQSPSNKVTEKGKDVELRCDPISGHTALYWYRQSLGQGLEFLIYFQGNSAPDKSGLPSDRFSAERTGGSVSTLTIQRTQQEDSAVYLCASSPRTGRSSYEQYFGPGTRLTVT.

This clone was seen only once. The genes are TRBV10-3 and TRBJ2-1; possible D gene TRBD1, 5 bases. The CDR3 length is 15 residues. The V end was cut by 3 bases, the J end by 6 bases, with 15 bases between. The germline CDR1 and CDR2 sequences are ENHRY and SYGVKD. The CDR3 DNA sequence: TGTGCCATCAGTGAAGTAGGGGCAAAGGGCAATGAGCAGTTCTTC. This codes for CAISEVGAKGNEQFF.

This clone was detected only once. This chain joins TRBV10-3 and TRBJ2-2; 7 bases are shared with TRBD2. The CDR3 contains 14 residues. Per the germline V gene, CDR1 is ENHRY and CDR2 is SYGVKD. Germline trimming cut 7 bases from V and 1 base from J; bases unmatched to any gene: 3. As DNA, the CDR3 is TGTGCCATCAAACCTAGCGGGAACACCGGGGAGCTGTTTTTT. Translated, it gives CAIKPSGNTGELFF.

V usage is TRBV7-9 and J usage is TRBJ1-5; D gene ambiguous. V gave up 3 bases and J gave up 6 bases, with 6 bases separating them. Germline CDR1 and CDR2: SEHNR and FQNEAQ (reference sequence). The length of the CDR3 is 12 residues. CDR3 region: CASSFPGQPQHF. The CDR3 coding sequence is TGTGCCAGCAGCTTCCCGGGTCAGCCCCAGCATTTT.

This clone has just one count. The chain couples TRBV6-5 to TRBJ2-1, with 10 bases matching TRBD2. The CDR3 sequence is 15 residues long. Unmatched junction bases numbered 5, after V lost 6 bases and J lost 3 bases. CDR1 is MNHEY, CDR2 SVGAGI, per germline. The CDR3 DNA reads TGTGCCAGCAGCGTAACTAGCGGGGTCTACAATGAGCAGTTCTTC. Residues: CASSVTSGVYNEQFF.

V is TRBV7-3 and J is TRBJ2-2; D possibly corresponds to TRBD2 (6 bases). Trimming cost V 5 bases and J 4 bases, with 11 bases left between them. The CDR3 is 14 residues long. The germline CDR1 and CDR2 sequences are SGHTA and FQGTGA. CDR3 bases: TGTGCCAGCAGCGCCGGGACTTTCACCGGGGAGCTGTTTTTT. This codes for CASSAGTFTGELFF.

The rearrangement uses TRBV6-1 and TRBJ2-3, with a tentative D call TRBD2 (6 bases). Germline V gene lookup returns CDR1 MNHNS and CDR2 SASEGT. This CDR3 has 13 residues. Trimming took off 0 bases at V and 8 bases at J, with 9 bases between the two ends. The CDR3 DNA is TGTGCCAGCAGTGAAGCCGACGGGGGTACGCAGTATTTT. Translated: CASSEADGGTQYF.

This rearrangement joins TRBV6-2 or TRBV6-3 to TRBJ2-3; 9 nucleotides agree with TRBD2. The ends lost 6 bases at V and 1 base at J; junction bases unmatched: 8. The CDR3 totals 16 residues. The germline gives CDR1 MNHEY, CDR2 SVGEGT. The CDR3 is CASSQSGRLRTDTQYF. The CDR3 nucleotides are TGTGCCAGCAGCCAGAGCGGGAGGTTACGCACAGATACGCAGTATTTT.